This TCR beta chain was recorded in a study of T cells in Graves' hyperthyroidism and ophthalmopathy. At least ten counts were recorded for this clonotype. Amplified TCR beta CDR3 regions came from RNA transcripts. The HTBI primer set was used in a first-round RT-PCR of the TCR CDR3. MiXCR was run by TCRdb on the multiplex PCR reads, yielding one entry per CDR3 protein. The sample lists about 290,000 distinct CDR3 sequences, roughly 13% occurring once. This CDR3 has 15 amino acids. Trimming cost V 8 bases and J 5 bases, with 19 bases left between them. Germline CDR1 and CDR2: MNHEY and SMNVEV (reference sequence). Sample collection date corresponds to first hyperthyroidism diagnosis, prior to any ophthalmopathy symptoms.

The chain carries TRBV27 and TRBJ2-1; the D call may be TRBD1 or TRBD2 (5 bases each). Sequencing was done on a sample of blood. The sequence derives from a woman aged 30 to 39 with Graves' hyperthyroidism that later progressed to Graves' ophthalmopathy. The CDR3 region is CASRFGVGLNNEQFF. CDR3 bases: TGTGCCAGCCGATTCGGGGTGGGGCTTAACAATGAGCAGTTCTTC.